Listed below are T cell receptor beta chains from one sample, sequenced in a study of shared clonotypes between healthy human individuals. Using immunoSEQ multiplex PCR, the repertoire was profiled, and TCRdb retains in-frame clones only, with some absent. The sample consists of about 490,000 clones, over 60% of them appearing once. Sequenced material: PBMCs. The receptors derive from a middle-aged woman in good health. Some clones in this sample may be carry-over from other donors' samples. The CDR3 runs from the conserved cysteine through the conserved F or W. Each record gives: clone size, D gene, J gene, V gene, CDR3 DNA, CDR3 protein. The D gene is left open where the match is weak. Some rows mark clone size as missing; the rest say once, few, many or name a class of expanded clone.

.	TRBD2	TRBJ2-3	TRBV9	TGTGCCAGCAGCACCGGGACTAGCGGGAGTTCAGATACGCAGTATTTT	CASSTGTSGSSDTQYF
.	.	TRBJ2-4	TRBV21-1	TGTGCCAGCAGCAAAGAGGAGATAGCGGGATTAGCCAAAAACATTCAGTACTTC	CASSKEEIAGLAKNIQYF
.	.	TRBJ2-5	TRBV2	TGTGCCACAGGGGGGAGCGGGGAGACCCAGTACTTC	CATGGSGETQYF
.	.	TRBJ2-7	TRBV6-5	TGTGCCAGCAACGGACGAGGGGGGGTTAGCGAGCAGTACTTC	CASNGRGGVSEQYF
.	.	TRBJ2-7	TRBV6-6	TGTGCCAGCAGTACCCTAGGACCGGGCGAGCAGTACTTC	CASSTLGPGEQYF
once	.	TRBJ2-1	TRBV19	TGTGCCAGTAGTATAGATCTGCGGGGATATGAGCAGTTCTTC	CASSIDLRGYEQFF
.	.	TRBJ2-1	TRBV28	TGTGCCAGCAGTTTATACCGGCAGAATGAGCAGTTCTTC	CASSLYRQNEQFF
.	.	TRBJ1-1	TRBV4-1	TGCGCCAGCAGCCAGTCTTCGGGATTAAGGATGAACACTGAAGCTTTCTTT	CASSQSSGLRMNTEAFF
.	.	TRBJ1-3	TRBV10-3	TGTGCCATCAGGGGGACCTCTGGAAACACCATATATTTT	CAIRGTSGNTIYF
.	TRBD1	TRBJ2-5	TRBV28	TGTGCCAGCAGGGACAGGGGAGAGACCCAGTACTTC	CASRDRGETQYF
.	TRBD2	TRBJ2-7	TRBV13	TGTGCCAGCAGCTTAGAGGTTGGCGGGAGGGGGAACGAGCAGTACTTC	CASSLEVGGRGNEQYF
.	TRBD1	TRBJ2-7	TRBV2	TGTGCCCTACAGGGGGGTGAGACAGGGAGCTCCTACGAGCAGTACTTC	CALQGGETGSSYEQYF
.	.	TRBJ1-3	TRBV6-1	TGTGCCAGCAGTGAAGGGAATTTCAATTCTGGAAACACCATATATTTT	CASSEGNFNSGNTIYF
.	.	TRBJ2-1	TRBV18	TGTGCCAGCTCACGACGGACCACTTTTAATTCCTACAATGAGCAGTTCTTC	CASSRRTTFNSYNEQFF
.	.	TRBJ1-3	TRBV14	TGTGCCAGCAGCCAAGTGGGTTTCTCTGGAAACACCATATATTTT	CASSQVGFSGNTIYF
.	TRBD1	TRBJ1-3	TRBV7-2	TGTGCCAGCAGCTTAGCGACAGGGGTTGAGAACACCATATATTTT	CASSLATGVENTIYF
.	TRBD2	TRBJ2-2	TRBV27	TGTGCCAGCACGGGAAGCGGGAGGGCCGACGGGGAGCTGTTTTTT	CASTGSGRADGELFF
.	TRBD1	TRBJ1-4	TRBV5-1	TGCGCCAGCAGCAACCCCGGGACAGGGGGTGAAAAACTGTTTTTT	CASSNPGTGGEKLFF
.	.	TRBJ2-3	TRBV29-1	TGCAGCGTCCGACTAGTGGGGGATACGCAGTATTTT	CSVRLVGDTQYF
few	.	TRBJ2-3	TRBV29-1	TGCAGCGTTGCTTGGCAGTCGGGCACAGATACGCAGTATTTT	CSVAWQSGTDTQYF
.	.	TRBJ1-2	TRBV10-2	TGCGCCAGCAGTGAAGAGAAACGACCCCTCACCTTC	CASSEEKRPLTF
once	TRBD1	TRBJ1-1	TRBV19	TGTGCCAGTAGACCGGACAGGGGAAACACTGAAGCTTTCTTT	CASRPDRGNTEAFF
few	.	TRBJ1-2	TRBV5-1	TGCGCCAGCAGCTCGATTCAGGGGTGGTATGGCTACACCTTC	CASSSIQGWYGYTF
.	.	TRBJ1-1	TRBV6-1	TGTGCCAGCAGTGAACAGGGTAGGGACACTGAAGCTTTCTTT	CASSEQGRDTEAFF
many	TRBD2	TRBJ2-5	TRBV5-1	TGCGCCAGCAGCCCGGGGGGGACATTCCTCCAGTACTTC	CASSPGGTFLQYF
once	.	TRBJ1-1	TRBV15	TGTGCCACCAGCAGAGATTTAATTGGAGAAGCTTTCTTT	CATSRDLIGEAFF
.	TRBD1	TRBJ2-7	TRBV7-2	TGTGCCAGCAGCAAGGACAGGTCCCTGGACGAGCAGTACTTC	CASSKDRSLDEQYF
.	TRBD2	TRBJ2-7	TRBV13	TGTGCCAGCAGCCCGGTAGCGGGAGAGTACGAGCAGTACTTC	CASSPVAGEYEQYF
.	.	TRBJ2-7	TRBV7-9	TGTGCCAGCAGCTTGCAGGGTGGCCCTTACGAGCAGTACTTC	CASSLQGGPYEQYF
few	.	TRBJ2-2	TRBV30	TGTGCCTGGACCCGGGACCGGCCCGGGGAGCTGTTTTTT	CAWTRDRPGELFF
.	.	TRBJ2-2	TRBV2	TGTGCCAGCAGTGGGACCGTCAACACCGGGGAGCTGTTTTTT	CASSGTVNTGELFF
.	TRBD1	TRBJ2-6	TRBV19	TGTGCCAGTAGTTCCCTCGGGACAGGACACTCTGGGGCCAACGTCCTGACTTTC	CASSSLGTGHSGANVLTF
.	TRBD2	TRBJ2-2	TRBV27	TGTGCCAGCAGTTTTGGTAGCGGGAGTGGCGCCGGGGAGCTGTTTTTT	CASSFGSGSGAGELFF
.	.	TRBJ2-4	TRBV27	TGTGCCAGCAGTCCACGTCTCTTGCTCACACCATACTTC	CASSPRLLLTPYF
.	.	TRBJ2-3	TRBV11-3	TGTGCCAGCACCTTTAGCGGACGCACAGATACGCAGTATTTT	CASTFSGRTDTQYF
.	.	TRBJ2-1	TRBV9	TGTGCCAGCAGCTCCGACAGGTTCCCACCCAATGAGCAGTTCTTC	CASSSDRFPPNEQFF
.	.	TRBJ2-7	TRBV7-6	TGTGCCAGCGGGCCAGGCGGGGAGCAGTACTTC	CASGPGGEQYF
.	.	TRBJ1-2	TRBV11-2	TGTGCCAGCAGCTTGGGCCCCGGGGGAGGCTATGGCTACACCTTC	CASSLGPGGGYGYTF
.	.	TRBJ1-5	TRBV15	TGTGCCACCAGCAGAGATCAGCTCGGGGGAGACCAGCCCCAGCATTTT	CATSRDQLGGDQPQHF
.	TRBD1	TRBJ2-7	TRBV10-3	TGTGCCATCAGTGAGGTGACAGGGGCCTACGAGCAGTACTTC	CAISEVTGAYEQYF
.	TRBD1	TRBJ1-5	TRBV2	TGTGCCAGCAGACTGGACAGGGGGAGCAATCAGCCCCAGCATTTT	CASRLDRGSNQPQHF
.	.	TRBJ1-1	TRBV27	TGTGCCAGCAGTTTCATCAGGGGAGGAATCCCTGAAGCTTTCTTT	CASSFIRGGIPEAFF
few	TRBD1	TRBJ2-1	TRBV5-1	TGCGCCAGCAGCTCCAGGGTTGGGACAGGAAGCTCCTACAATGAGCAGTTCTTC	CASSSRVGTGSSYNEQFF
.	.	TRBJ2-1	TRBV7-2	TGTGCCAGCAGCTTAGCGAGGGTAGGTGACGAGTTCTACAATGAGCAGTTCTTC	CASSLARVGDEFYNEQFF
many	.	TRBJ2-1	TRBV6-1	TGTGCCAGCAGCCTGGAGGTGGGGGCTTTAAATGAGCAGTTCTTC	CASSLEVGALNEQFF
.	.	TRBJ2-2	TRBV11-2	TGTGCCAGCAGCTTTCAGGGTGCCGGGGAGCTGTTTTTT	CASSFQGAGELFF
.	TRBD2	TRBJ2-3	TRBV7-8	TGTGCCAGCAGCCCCTTAGCGGGAAACACAGATACGCAGTATTTT	CASSPLAGNTDTQYF
.	.	TRBJ2-7	TRBV15	TGTGCCACCAGCAGAGATCTTAACTCCTACGAGCAGTACTTC	CATSRDLNSYEQYF
.	.	TRBJ1-4	TRBV5-4	TGTGCCAGCAGCTTGCAGGGGACGGCTAATGAAAAACTGTTTTTT	CASSLQGTANEKLFF
few	.	TRBJ2-7	TRBV6-1	TGTGCCAGCAGTAGGGACCGAGCCTACGAGCAGTACTTC	CASSRDRAYEQYF
.	.	TRBJ2-7	TRBV23-1	TGCGCCAGCAGTCAAAAGGATCTCGAGCAGTACTTC	CASSQKDLEQYF
.	.	TRBJ2-5	TRBV4-2	TGTGCCAGCAGCCAAGCCCTGGGGGGCCAAGAGACCCAGTACTTC	CASSQALGGQETQYF
.	TRBD2	TRBJ2-1	TRBV5-1	TGCGCCAGCAGCTTGGGACTAGCGGATAATGAGCAGTTCTTC	CASSLGLADNEQFF
.	.	TRBJ1-5	TRBV19	TGTGCCAGTAGTAGCCAGGGAGTCACTCAGCCCCAGCATTTT	CASSSQGVTQPQHF
.	.	TRBJ1-1	TRBV10-3	TGTGCCATCAGTGAGTCGGAGGGCACTGAAGCTTTCTTT	CAISESEGTEAFF
few	.	TRBJ2-3	TRBV5-1	TGCGCCAGCAGCGACGGAGGGTTAGGGAGCACAGATACGCAGTATTTT	CASSDGGLGSTDTQYF
.	.	TRBJ2-5	TRBV7-2	TGTGCCAGCAGCTTAGCTTGGGGGAGGGAGACCCAGTACTTC	CASSLAWGRETQYF
.	.	TRBJ1-5	TRBV28	TGTGCCAGCAGACAAAATCAGCCCCAGCATTTT	CASRQNQPQHF
.	TRBD2	TRBJ2-7	TRBV11-2	TGTGCCAGCAGCTTATTAGTCGGGACTAGCGGGTACGAACAGTACTTC	CASSLLVGTSGYEQYF